Following are 26 T cell receptor beta chains from one sample sequenced in a study of CD8 T cells in ankylosing spondylitis. TCRdb recomputed calls from the 5' RACE reads with MiXCR, one row per CDR3 protein. The repertoire consists of around 130,000 distinct CDR3 sequences, with approximately 9.7% occurring once and the leading ten covering approximately 3.3%. Sample: blood, either unsorted or a sorted T cell fraction (not recorded which). These receptors were taken from a male donor with ankylosing spondylitis or in good health (not recorded which).

This clonotype appeared many times. V usage is TRBV28 and J usage is TRBJ1-1; maybe TRBD1 (5 bases). The CDR3 extends over 15 amino acids. V was shortened by 6 bases and J by 5 bases, with 19 bases between the two germline ends. Per germline, CDR1 MDHEN and CDR2 SYDVKM. The CDR3 DNA reads as TGTGCCAGCAGATCACCCCGGACCGAGGGGACTGAAGCTTTCTTT. The encoded protein is CASRSPRTEGTEAFF.

This clonotype was found a few times. CDR3 coding DNA: TGTGCCAGCAGCCCCTATCGCAGGGGGAAAGTATCGGGGGAGCAGTACTTC. Amino acids: CASSPYRRGKVSGEQYF. This sequence joins TRBV14 and TRBJ2-7, with 7 bases lining up with TRBD1. Losses at the gene ends were 4 bases for V and 7 bases for J; bases not matched to a gene: 19. In germline, CDR1 is SGHDN, CDR2 FVKESK. This CDR3 region has 17 residues.

In its sample, this clonotype was seen many times. The rearrangement links TRBV28 to TRBJ2-1, with 15 bases identical to TRBD2. Looked up from germline, CDR1 is MDHEN and CDR2 is SYDVKM. The CDR3 consists of 14 residues. Germline trimming cut 8 bases from V and 7 bases from J; bases unmatched to any gene: 3. The chain's CDR3 is CASRGLAGGNEQFF. CDR3 bases: TGTGCCAGCCGAGGACTAGCGGGAGGGAATGAGCAGTTCTTC. Variable domain in full (rest from reference TRBV28 and TRBJ2-1): DVKVTQSSRYLVKRTGEKVFLECVQDMDHENMFWYRQDPGLGLRLIYFSYDVKMKEKGDIPEGYSVSREKKERFSLILESASTNQTSMYLCASRGLAGGNEQFFGPGTRLTVL.

This clonotype was seen a few times. The chain is built from TRBV25-1 and TRBJ1-2, with a possible D match to TRBD1 (5 bases). V was trimmed by 5 bases and J by 5 bases, leaving 15 bases between them. Germline V gene lookup returns CDR1 MGHDK and CDR2 SYGVNS. The CDR3 has 14 residues. For the CDR3, the DNA is TGTGCCAGCAGTCCTGGGGGGACGGCTTATGGCTACACCTTC. Protein: CASSPGGTAYGYTF.

This clonotype has a handful of counts. V and J are TRBV20-1 and TRBJ1-1; D might be TRBD1 (6 bases). Trimming stripped 3 bases from V and 4 bases from J, with 15 bases between. The V gene's germline CDR1 is DFQATT and CDR2 SNEGSKA (reference sequence). This CDR3 is built from 14 residues. In DNA form, the CDR3 reads TGCAGTGCTAGGGGGGCCCTTTATGGCACTGAAGCTTTCTTT. Its protein is CSARGALYGTEAFF.

This clonotype was recorded a few times. This sequence joins TRBV29-1 and TRBJ1-1; possibly TRBD1 for D (6 bases). The germline gives CDR1 SQVTM, CDR2 ANQGSEA. Trimming pared 4 bases from V and 1 base from J, leaving 7 bases between. The CDR3 has 12 residues. The CDR3, as DNA: TGCAGCGTTGGGGGGCCGAACACTGAAGCTTTCTTT. It encodes CSVGGPNTEAFF.

This clonotype was detected ten times or more. The gene calls are TRBV7-2 and TRBJ2-3; perhaps TRBD2 as D (6 bases). Germline V gives CDR1 SGHTA, CDR2 FQGNSA. V was clipped by 6 bases and J by 6 bases, with 13 bases between them. The CDR3 is 13 residues long. The CDR3 protein is CASRKGGADTQYF. As DNA, the CDR3 is TGTGCCAGCAGAAAGGGCGGGGCGGATACGCAGTATTTT. Using reference TRBV7-2 and TRBJ2-3 for the parts outside the CDR3, the full variable domain is GAGVSQSPSNKVTEKGKDVELRCDPISGHTALYWYRQSLGQGLEFLIYFQGNSAPDKSGLPSDRFSAERTGGSVSTLTIQRTQQEDSAVYLCASRKGGADTQYFGPGTRLTVL.

The chain joins TRBV6-1 to TRBJ1-4; D is undetermined. The V end lost 6 bases, the J end lost 2 bases, and 10 bases lay between the germline ends. From germline, CDR1 is MNHNS and CDR2 SASEGT. The CDR3 contains 14 residues. In DNA form, the CDR3 reads TGTGCCAGCAGCCCACCCGGGACTAATGAAAAACTGTTTTTT. Residues: CASSPPGTNEKLFF.

About this clonotype itself: A junction end diverges from the germline sequence, so it may reflect a read error. The V and J genes are TRBV7-3 and TRBJ2-5; D call uncertain. Germline CDR1 reads SGHTA; CDR2 reads FQGTGA. This CDR3 comprises 14 residues. The CDR3 region is CASSLSGVGETPYF. CDR3 coding DNA: TGTGCCAGCAGCTTATCCGGAGTAGGAGAGACCCCGTACTTC.

Comment on this clonotype: At one boundary the junction diverges from the germline segment, which might be a read error. The chain combines TRBV5-1 with TRBJ2-3, with TRBD2 matching over 8 bases. The CDR3 loop spans 15 amino acids. Germline V lookup: CDR1 SGHRS, CDR2 YFSETQ. DNA of the CDR3: TGCGCCAGCAGCTTGACGGGAGGGAGCACAGGTACGCAGTATTTT. Encoded protein: CASSLTGGSTGTQYF.

This clonotype was seen many times. The chain links TRBV29-1 to TRBJ1-1; weak D call: TRBD1 (5 bases). V was cut by 7 bases and J by 12 bases, with 21 bases left in between. This CDR3 is 12 amino acids long. Germline V gene data show CDR1 as SQVTM and CDR2 as ANQGSEA. The CDR3 reads CSAEVGASLPFF. CDR3 sequence (DNA): TGCAGCGCAGAAGTAGGGGCCAGCCTCCCTTTCTTT. Full variable domain (missing parts from reference TRBV29-1 and TRBJ1-1): SAVISQKPSRDICQRGTSLTIQCQVDSQVTMMFWYRQQPGQSLTLIATANQGSEATYESGFVIDKFPISRPNLTFSTLTVSNMSPEDSSIYLCSAEVGASLPFFGQGTRLTVV.

The chain carries TRBV12-3 or TRBV12-4 and TRBJ2-3, with 8 bases identical to TRBD2. Germline trimming cut 2 bases from V and 6 bases from J; bases unmatched to any gene: 10. This CDR3 is built from 16 residues. This CDR3 is CASSLYGREVVDTQYF. Here the CDR3 DNA reads TGTGCCAGCAGTTTATACGGGAGGGAGGTCGTTGATACGCAGTATTTT.

This clonotype was counted only a few times. The chain couples TRBV5-1 to TRBJ2-1; D ambiguous. The CDR3 loop spans 15 amino acids. V shed 1 base and J shed 0 bases, with 8 bases lying between them. The germline V gene encodes CDR1 SGHRS and CDR2 YFSETQ. The CDR3: CASSLPRNSYNEQFF. CDR3 in DNA: TGCGCCAGCAGCTTGCCGCGGAACTCCTACAATGAGCAGTTCTTC.

In its sample, this clonotype was seen many times. This chain links TRBV5-1 with TRBJ2-2; D gene unclear. CDR1 and CDR2 (germline): SGHRS, YFSETQ. The germline V and J ends were trimmed by 0 bases and 6 bases, with 6 bases remaining between them. This CDR3 has 13 amino acids. CDR3 DNA sequence: TGCGCCAGCAGCTTGGTAGAGGCCGGGGAGCTGTTTTTT. It encodes CASSLVEAGELFF.

This clonotype was counted at least ten times. The J gene is TRBJ1-2, the V gene TRBV30; possibly TRBD1 for D (5 bases). The CDR3 loop spans 13 amino acids. Germline loops: CDR1 GTSNPN, CDR2 SVGIG (reference sequence). The V and J ends lost 4 bases and 8 bases respectively, with 17 bases between them. CDR3 DNA: TGTGCCTGGAAGTTAGGGGATCGCGGAGGCTACACCTTC. Translated: CAWKLGDRGGYTF. Variable domain in full (rest from reference TRBV30 and TRBJ1-2): SQTIHQWPATLVQPVGSPLSLECTVEGTSNPNLYWYRQAAGRGLQLLFYSVGIGQISSEVPQNLSASRPQDRQFILSSKKLLLSDSGFYLCAWKLGDRGGYTFGSGTRLTVV.

This clonotype was seen at least ten times. The J gene is TRBJ2-3, the V gene TRBV7-2; D not resolved. The CDR3 extends over 11 amino acids. V lost 5 bases, J lost 10 bases, and 10 bases lay in between. CDR1 and CDR2 from the germline V gene are SGHTA and FQGNSA. DNA of the CDR3: TGTGCCAGCAGCAAAGACTCGGCGCAGTATTTT. Encoded protein: CASSKDSAQYF.

This clonotype was counted only a few times. The chain is built from TRBV4-1 and TRBJ1-5, with D unclear. The V end lost 3 bases, the J end lost 0 bases, and 9 bases lay between the germline ends. CDR3 size: 15 residues. The germline gives CDR1 MGHRA, CDR2 YSYEKL. The CDR3 sequence is CASSQADGSNQPQHF. The CDR3 region has the DNA TGCGCCAGCAGCCAGGCCGACGGTAGCAATCAGCCCCAGCATTTT.

This clonotype occurred many times. V and J are TRBV19 and TRBJ2-7; no clear D gene. The germline V gene has CDR1 LNHDA and CDR2 SQIVND (reference sequence). This CDR3 is 14 amino acids long. V lost 6 bases and J lost 0, with 12 bases in between. This CDR3 reads CASRWAHSSYEQYF. DNA for the CDR3: TGTGCCAGTAGGTGGGCTCACAGCTCCTACGAGCAGTACTTC.

This clonotype showed up many times. The rearrangement links TRBV5-1 to TRBJ2-7, with TRBD1 as a possible D gene (5 bases). V was shortened by 4 bases and J by 6 bases, with 17 bases between the two germline ends. This CDR3 comprises 14 residues. The germline V gene encodes CDR1 SGHRS and CDR2 YFSETQ. Here the CDR3 DNA reads TGCGCCAGCAGCGAAATATTCAGGGTCTCCGAGCAGTACTTC. It translates to CASSEIFRVSEQYF.

At least ten counts were recorded for this clonotype. The rearrangement uses TRBV5-6 and TRBJ2-1; 10 nucleotides align to TRBD2. Germline V CDR1 and CDR2: SGHDT, YYEEEE. There are 15 residues in the CDR3. V shed 1 base and J 4 bases; nucleotides not matched to a gene: 2. The CDR3 protein is CASSLSSGGYNEQFF. The CDR3 DNA is TGTGCCAGCAGCTTGTCTAGCGGGGGATACAATGAGCAGTTCTTC. The entire variable domain, with the rest obtained from reference TRBV5-6 and TRBJ2-1, is as follows: DAGVTQSPTHLIKTRGQQVTLRCSPKSGHDTVSWYQQALGQGPQFIFQYYEEEERQRGNFPDRFSGHQFPNYSSELNVNALLLGDSALYLCASSLSSGGYNEQFFGPGTRLTVL.

This clonotype was counted ten times or more. CDR3: CASRGRKRAISYEQYF. The CDR3 coding sequence is TGTGCCAGCAGGGGCAGGAAGAGGGCGATATCCTACGAGCAGTACTTC. The chain is built from TRBV28 and TRBJ2-7; D may be TRBD2 (5 bases). Between the trimmed V and J ends, which lost 6 bases and 1 base, there was a span of 19 bases. CDR3 length equals 16 residues. CDR1 MDHEN and CDR2 SYDVKM come from the germline V gene.

The sample holds many counts of this clonotype. The gene calls are TRBV5-5 and TRBJ2-2; D could derive from TRBD1 or TRBD2 (6 bases each). This CDR3 comprises 16 residues. Germline CDR1 and CDR2: SGHKS and YYEKEE (reference sequence). V was shortened by 0 bases and J by 7 bases, with 16 bases between the two germline ends. CDR3 loop: CASSLAGGESYGELFF. DNA of the CDR3: TGTGCCAGCAGCTTGGCCGGGGGCGAAAGCTACGGGGAGCTGTTTTTT.

This clonotype came up many times. This chain joins TRBV6-1 and TRBJ2-7, with TRBD1 matching 7 bases. CDR1 MNHNS and CDR2 SASEGT come from the germline V gene. CDR3 length: 14 residues. V lost 6 bases to trimming and J lost 3 bases; unmatched junction nucleotides: 8. CDR3 DNA: TGTGCCAGCAGCGACAGGGCCAGCAACTACGAGCAGTACTTC. It codes for CASSDRASNYEQYF.

The rearrangement joins TRBV12-3 or TRBV12-4 to TRBJ2-1; the D gene is possibly TRBD2 (6 bases). This CDR3 contains 20 residues. Trimming left V 5 bases short and J 0 bases short, with 26 bases between. The CDR3: CASSGAAGGTFGISYNEQFF. CDR3 nucleotide sequence: TGTGCCAGCAGTGGGGCAGCGGGCGGGACTTTCGGCATCTCCTACAATGAGCAGTTCTTC.

This clonotype showed up just a few times. The V and J genes are TRBV5-1 and TRBJ1-6; the D gene is possibly TRBD1 (5 bases). The CDR3 is 14 residues long. V shed 0 bases and J shed 9 bases, with 10 bases lying between them. CDR1 and CDR2 (germline): SGHRS, YFSETQ. In DNA form, the CDR3 reads TGCGCCAGCAGCTTGGGCGGGGCCGGTTCACCCCTCCACTTT. This gives the protein CASSLGGAGSPLHF.

This clonotype has ten or more counts. This chain connects TRBV6-2 or TRBV6-3 to TRBJ2-1; the match to TRBD2 covers 7 bases. The ends lost 8 bases at V and 0 bases at J; junction bases unmatched: 7. The CDR3 extends over 15 amino acids. Per the germline V gene, CDR1 is MNHEY and CDR2 is SVGEGT. This chain's CDR3 is CASSFSGNSYNEQFF. The DNA for the CDR3 is TGTGCCAGCTCCTTCAGCGGGAACTCCTACAATGAGCAGTTCTTC.